Listed below are T cell receptor beta chains from one sample, sequenced in a study of a mutant IDH1 vaccine in newly diagnosed glioma. Which antigens these TCRs recognize remains unknown. Generated by immunoSEQ multiplex PCR, the TCRdb table keeps only in-frame clones and is missing some. This table has tens of thousands of clones, 85% to 95% appearing once. Sequenced here: PBMCs, sampled from a glioma patient whose treatment included an IDH1 peptide vaccine. These receptors were taken from a man between 50 and 59 years old with glioma. CDR3s include the opening cysteine and the closing phenylalanine or tryptophan. A D gene is named only where the DNA matches it firmly. Clone size is stated in some rows and not others, as once, few, many or a class when expanded.

CDR3nt: TGTGCCAGCAGCTTAGCAGTCGAAGGGACCCAGTACTTC; CDR3aa: CASSLAVEGTQYF; j_gene: TRBJ2-5; d_gene: NA; v_gene: TRBV7-9; abundance: NA
CDR3nt: TGTGCCACCAGCCACGGGGGCGCAAATCAGCCCCAGCATTTT; CDR3aa: CATSHGGANQPQHF; j_gene: TRBJ1-5; d_gene: NA; v_gene: TRBV15; abundance: NA
CDR3nt: TGTGCCAGCAGTCGGGACTCTCACACAGATACGCAGTATTTT; CDR3aa: CASSRDSHTDTQYF; j_gene: TRBJ2-3; d_gene: NA; v_gene: TRBV11-1; abundance: NA
CDR3nt: TGCGCCAGCAGCTTGAGTACGGGAGTACTCAATGAGCAGTTCTTC; CDR3aa: CASSLSTGVLNEQFF; j_gene: TRBJ2-1; d_gene: NA; v_gene: TRBV5-1; abundance: NA
CDR3nt: TGTGCCAGCTCACCCCTTAACGGACAGGAGGGTAGACTGTTTTTT; CDR3aa: CASSPLNGQEGRLFF; j_gene: TRBJ1-4; d_gene: TRBD1; v_gene: TRBV18; abundance: NA
CDR3nt: TGTGCCAGCAGCCACAGAGGGGAGGTCTACGAGCAGTACTTC; CDR3aa: CASSHRGEVYEQYF; j_gene: TRBJ2-7; d_gene: NA; v_gene: TRBV5-5; abundance: NA
CDR3nt: TGTGCCAGCAGCTTGACGCCAGGGAAAGACAATGAGCAGTTCTTC; CDR3aa: CASSLTPGKDNEQFF; j_gene: TRBJ2-1; d_gene: NA; v_gene: TRBV7-8; abundance: once
CDR3nt: TGTGCCAGCTCGATCCGGGCGACGGGCGAGCAGTACTTC; CDR3aa: CASSIRATGEQYF; j_gene: TRBJ2-7; d_gene: NA; v_gene: TRBV18; abundance: NA
CDR3nt: TGTGCCAGCAGCTCGTCAGTGGACACCATATATTTT; CDR3aa: CASSSSVDTIYF; j_gene: TRBJ1-3; d_gene: NA; v_gene: TRBV7-8; abundance: NA
CDR3nt: TGTGCCAGCTCACCCGGACAGGGGAACACTGAAGCTTTCTTT; CDR3aa: CASSPGQGNTEAFF; j_gene: TRBJ1-1; d_gene: TRBD1; v_gene: TRBV18; abundance: few
CDR3nt: TGTGCCAGCAGTTTAAGCTCCGGGGATAATTCACCCCTCCACTTT; CDR3aa: CASSLSSGDNSPLHF; j_gene: TRBJ1-6; d_gene: NA; v_gene: TRBV27; abundance: NA
CDR3nt: TGTGCCAGCAGTTGGACTAGCGGAAACACAGATACGCAGTATTTT; CDR3aa: CASSWTSGNTDTQYF; j_gene: TRBJ2-3; d_gene: TRBD2; v_gene: TRBV6-5; abundance: once